This T cell receptor (beta chain) was captured in a study of cytomegalovirus exposure and HLA in healthy donors. CDR1 is MNHNS, CDR2 SASEGT, per germline. The length of the CDR3 is 15 residues. V lost 1 base and J lost 4; bases outside the gene matches: 6. The PCR had 60 Vbeta and 13 Jbeta primers. Here immunoSEQ multiplex PCR was the method, and the copy in TCRdb shows in-frame clones only, minus some. The table includes about 140,000 clones, 75% to 90% detected once. Study observations and caveats: In a later analysis, HLA-C alleles had the fewest associated TCRs, DRB1 alleles the most. Cytomegalovirus association was assigned to under 200 TCR beta chains.

On this clone itself: The target antigen is unknown.

The gene calls are TRBV6-1 and TRBJ2-5, with 7 bases fitting TRBD1. The sequence was obtained from a man aged 35 to 55 in good health and CMV-seronegative. Sequenced material: PBMCs. In DNA, the CDR3 is TGTGCCAGCAGTGAAGTGGCAGGGGGAAGAGAGACCCAGTACTTC. Its translation is CASSEVAGGRETQYF.